This T cell receptor beta chain was captured by sequencing in a study of vaccination and CD4 T cells after COVID-19. The overall study: Four females and six males made up the convalescents, two of whom were Hispanic. Sampling that followed vaccination took place a median approximately 70 days after dose two, within a range of 14 to 241. The authors used overlapping spike peptides from SARS-CoV-2, HCoV-NL63, HCoV-OC43 and HCoV-229E to stimulate cells.

At the Johns Hopkins FTIC core, DNA taken from cultured CD4+ T cells was sequenced by way of the Oncomine TCR Beta short-read assay. TCRdb itself ran the PCR reads through MiXCR, one entry per CDR3 protein. The table shows about 16,000 distinct CDR3 sequences, with roughly 52% occurring only once. In the case of this clonotype: Its matching antigen is unknown.

Treatment denoted: roughly 11-day PBMC culture with coronavirus spike peptide pools or control peptides (ViraFEST assay). This clonotype originated in a human donor who had recovered from COVID-19. The sample consisted of CD4+ T cells from blood, cultured in vitro, taken before SARS-CoV-2 vaccination.

CDR3 amino acids: CSASPGLREQYF. The CDR3 nucleotides read TGCAGTGCTAGCCCGGGACTCCGCGAGCAGTACTTC. This rearrangement joins TRBV20-1 to TRBJ2-7; tentatively, D is TRBD2 (6 bases). CDR3 length: 12 residues. From germline, CDR1 is DFQATT and CDR2 SNEGSKA (reference sequence). With 3 bases removed from V and 6 bases from J, the gap between germline ends came to 12 bases.